A single sample is the source of the 32 T cell receptor beta chains below, sequenced in a study of blood T cell repertoires in COVID-19. Here immunoSEQ multiplex PCR was the method, and the copy in TCRdb shows in-frame clones only, minus some. Found here are 95,000 to 130,000 clones, less than 95% of them singletons; the top ten hold less than 2%. The material sequenced was peripheral blood. These receptors were obtained from a human donor with active COVID-19. The donor label of this sample is uncertain.

The chain has TRBV12-3 or TRBV12-4 and TRBJ1-5; no clear D gene. V was cut by 2 bases and J by 11 bases, with 13 bases left in between. There are 13 residues in the CDR3. In nucleotides, the CDR3 is TGTGCCAGCAGTTTATCGGGGTCTGCGGCCCAGCATTTT. Translation gives CASSLSGSAAQHF.

The chain carries TRBV7-9 and TRBJ1-1; a weak D match, TRBD1 (6 bases). The CDR3 has 13 residues. Per germline, CDR1 SEHNR and CDR2 FQNEAQ (reference sequence). V lost 3 bases and J 4 bases, leaving 9 bases between the germline ends. CDR3 residues: CASSFTGSTEAFF. The CDR3, as DNA: TGTGCCAGCAGCTTTACAGGGTCCACTGAAGCTTTCTTT.

The chain couples TRBV12-3 or TRBV12-4 to TRBJ1-2; D not resolved. V gave up 6 bases and J gave up 4 bases, with 9 bases separating them. The CDR3 length is 12 residues. This CDR3 reads CASRSQIYGYTF. The CDR3 DNA reads TGTGCCAGCAGGTCCCAGATCTATGGCTACACCTTC.

V gene TRBV7-2 combines with J gene TRBJ2-1, with 10 bases aligning to TRBD2. Germline V gives CDR1 SGHTA, CDR2 FQGNSA. V was clipped by 1 base and J by 7 bases; unmatched bases: 7. The CDR3 totals 16 residues. As DNA, the CDR3 is TGTGCCAGCAGCTTAGAGGGGTCTAGCGGGGGAAATGAGCAGTTCTTC. Translated, it gives CASSLEGSSGGNEQFF.

V usage is TRBV12-3 or TRBV12-4 and J usage is TRBJ2-7; D ambiguous. This CDR3 is built from 12 residues. The ends were cut back, 5 bases at V and 4 bases at J, with 9 bases in the middle. For the CDR3, the DNA is TGTGCCAGCAGTCCGCGAGGATACGAGCAGTACTTC. This gives the protein CASSPRGYEQYF.

The chain uses TRBV19 and TRBJ1-5, with 8 bases fitting TRBD1. V was pared by 6 bases and J by 6 bases, with 10 bases of the junction left unmatched. Germline assignment: CDR1 LNHDA and CDR2 SQIVND (reference sequence). This CDR3 has 15 residues. Here the CDR3 reads CASRRAGTGFQPQHF. The CDR3 nucleotides read TGTGCCAGTAGGAGGGCCGGGACAGGATTTCAGCCCCAGCATTTT.

The chain links TRBV27 to TRBJ1-4; D may be TRBD1 (6 bases). Per germline, CDR1 MNHEY and CDR2 SMNVEV (reference sequence). The CDR3 spans 14 residues. Trimming took 5 bases from V and 7 from J, leaving 14 bases between them. The CDR3 DNA reads as TGTGCCAGCAGTGATCAGGGGCCGGGTGAAAAACTGTTTTTT. This codes for CASSDQGPGEKLFF.

The V and J genes are TRBV5-4 and TRBJ2-1; 8 positions agree with TRBD1. This CDR3 has 16 residues. V shed 4 bases and J 7 bases; nucleotides not matched to a gene: 13. Per germline, CDR1 SGHNT and CDR2 YYREEE (reference sequence). The CDR3 reads CASSSAGQGALNEQFF. For the CDR3, the DNA is TGTGCCAGCAGCAGCGCCGGACAGGGTGCCCTTAATGAGCAGTTCTTC.

The chain carries TRBV7-2 and TRBJ1-3; D uncertain. Trimming took off 3 bases at V and 0 bases at J, with 12 bases between the two ends. Germline V gene lookup returns CDR1 SGHTA and CDR2 FQGNSA. The length of the CDR3 is 16 residues. CDR3 in amino acids: CASSFGPISSGNTIYF. CDR3 bases: TGTGCCAGCAGCTTTGGGCCCATCAGCTCTGGAAACACCATATATTTT. Filled out from reference TRBV7-2 and TRBJ1-3, the complete variable domain reads GAGVSQSPSNKVTEKGKDVELRCDPISGHTALYWYRQSLGQGLEFLIYFQGNSAPDKSGLPSDRFSAERTGGSVSTLTIQRTQQEDSAVYLCASSFGPISSGNTIYFGEGSWLTVV.

V is TRBV2 and J is TRBJ1-1; D perhaps matches TRBD1 (6 bases). Between the trimmed V and J ends, which lost 0 bases and 1 base, there was a span of 15 bases. Germline V gene data show CDR1 as SNHLY and CDR2 as FYNNEI. This CDR3 is built from 17 residues. This CDR3 reads CASSEALGGPKNTEAFF. The CDR3 bases are TGTGCCAGCAGTGAAGCGCTGGGGGGGCCTAAGAACACTGAAGCTTTCTTT.

In this sample, this clone turned up once. This sequence joins TRBV3-1 (or the pseudogene TRBV3-2) and TRBJ2-5, with 13 bases fitting TRBD2. The V and J ends lost 4 bases and 3 bases, in that order; junction bases with no gene match: 5. Germline V gives CDR1 LGHDT, CDR2 YNNKEL (reference sequence). CDR3 length equals 16 residues. The CDR3 DNA is TGTGCCAGCAGCCTACGACTAGCGGGGGGAAAAGAGACCCAGTACTTC. It encodes CASSLRLAGGKETQYF.

This clone has a single count. CDR3 region: CASSLGPKGANYGYTF. CDR3 DNA sequence: TGTGCCAGCAGCTTGGGGCCGAAGGGGGCGAACTATGGCTACACCTTC. The genes are TRBV5-4 and TRBJ1-2; 7 bases map to TRBD1. Germline trimming cut 0 bases from V and 2 bases from J; bases unmatched to any gene: 7. Looked up from germline, CDR1 is SGHNT and CDR2 is YYREEE (reference sequence). The CDR3 runs 16 residues.

The chain employs TRBV5-1 and TRBJ2-7; possibly TRBD2 for D (5 bases). The CDR3 is made up of 15 amino acids. V lost 2 bases, J lost 2 bases, and 14 bases lay in between. Germline CDR1 and CDR2: SGHRS and YFSETQ. The CDR3 region is CASSFDSVPTYEQYF. The CDR3 coding sequence is TGCGCCAGCAGCTTTGATAGCGTACCAACCTACGAGCAGTACTTC. Supplemented by reference TRBV5-1 and TRBJ2-7, the full variable domain reads KAGVTQTPRYLIKTRGQQVTLSCSPISGHRSVSWYQQTPGQGLQFLFEYFSETQRNKGNFPGRFSGRQFSNSRSEMNVSTLELGDSALYLCASSFDSVPTYEQYFGPGTRLTVT.

The CDR3 DNA reads TGTGCCAGCTCACCACCTGACATCCAGTATGGCTACACCTTC. Translation gives CASSPPDIQYGYTF. V gene TRBV18 combines with J gene TRBJ1-2; no reliable D call. This CDR3 region has 14 residues. V lost 0 bases to trimming and J lost 5 bases, with 10 bases between them. Germline lookup yields CDR1 KGHSH and CDR2 LQKENI.

This CDR3 reads CASSWDRVTEAFF. The CDR3 bases are TGTGCCAGCAGCTGGGACAGGGTCACTGAAGCTTTCTTT. The chain links TRBV5-5 to TRBJ1-1, with 9 bases identical to TRBD1. V dropped 3 bases and J dropped 4; count of bases not matched to a gene: 1. Germline V gives CDR1 SGHKS, CDR2 YYEKEE (reference sequence). The CDR3 has 13 amino acids.

This rearrangement joins TRBV11-3 to TRBJ2-1; 7 bases line up with TRBD2. Germline V gene data show CDR1 as SGHNT and CDR2 as YENEEA. This CDR3 contains 15 residues. V was pared by 5 bases and J by 5 bases, with 9 bases of the junction left unmatched. This CDR3 reads CASSDRRGRNNEQFF. Here the CDR3 DNA reads TGTGCCAGCAGCGATCGTCGCGGGAGAAACAATGAGCAGTTCTTC.

The chain employs TRBV6-5 and TRBJ1-6; 7 nucleotides align to TRBD1. The CDR3 is 15 amino acids. The ends lost 8 bases at V and 7 bases at J; junction bases unmatched: 11. CDR1 MNHEY and CDR2 SVGAGI come from the germline V gene. CDR3 nucleotides: TGTGCCAGCTCCTTCTTGCGGGACAGAAATTCACCCCTCCACTTT. This translates into CASSFLRDRNSPLHF.

This chain uses TRBV4-2 with TRBJ2-7; D possibly corresponds to TRBD2 (5 bases). This CDR3 has 15 residues. Per germline, CDR1 LGHNA and CDR2 YNFKEQ. With 0 bases removed from V and 5 bases from J, the gap between germline ends came to 14 bases. CDR3 nucleotides: TGTGCCAGCAGCCAAGATTCCAGAGGGCTGGACGAGCAGTACTTC. This translates into CASSQDSRGLDEQYF.

The chain joins TRBV3-1 (or the pseudogene TRBV3-2) to TRBJ2-5; TRBD2 agrees at 14 bases. V lost 4 bases, J lost 2 bases, and 3 bases stayed unmatched. The germline V gene has CDR1 LGHDT and CDR2 YNNKEL (reference sequence). The CDR3 runs 16 residues. The CDR3 here is CASSLGLAGGQETQYF. The CDR3 DNA follows: TGTGCCAGCAGCCTTGGACTAGCGGGGGGACAAGAGACCCAGTACTTC.

The chain combines TRBV7-2 with TRBJ2-3, with D perhaps matching TRBD2 (6 bases). Germline CDR1 SGHTA, CDR2 FQGNSA. Trimming stripped 2 bases from V and 3 bases from J, with 18 bases between. The CDR3 contains 17 residues. The DNA of the CDR3 is TGTGCCAGCAGCTTACGAGCGGGCCGGACTGTTACAGATACGCAGTATTTT. Translation: CASSLRAGRTVTDTQYF.

V is TRBV25-1 and J is TRBJ2-2, with a weak D call TRBD2 (5 bases). V lost 3 bases to trimming and J lost 5 bases, with 10 bases between them. CDR3 length equals 14 residues. In germline, CDR1 is MGHDK, CDR2 SYGVNS. The CDR3 spells CASSDHSGTGELFF. DNA of the CDR3: TGTGCCAGCAGTGACCATTCGGGGACCGGGGAGCTGTTTTTT.

The chain recombines TRBV6-5 with TRBJ1-6, with D possibly TRBD1 on 5 matching bases. V was shortened by 2 bases and J by 2 bases, with 7 bases between the two germline ends. Germline V CDR1 and CDR2: MNHEY, SVGAGI. CDR3 size: 15 residues. CDR3 sequence: CASSYAGPYNSPLHF. The CDR3 DNA is TGTGCCAGCAGTTACGCGGGACCCTATAATTCACCCCTCCACTTT.

This rearrangement joins TRBV6-6 to TRBJ1-2; 10 bases agree with TRBD1. In germline, CDR1 is MNHNY, CDR2 SVGAGI (reference sequence). Trimming at V came to 4 bases and at J to 6 bases, leaving 2 bases not matched to a gene. This CDR3 has 13 residues. The chain's CDR3 is CASSFGQGDGYTF. The CDR3 region has the DNA TGTGCCAGCAGTTTCGGACAGGGGGATGGCTACACCTTC.

V is TRBV3-1 (or the pseudogene TRBV3-2) and J is TRBJ1-1; weak D call: TRBD1 (5 bases). V lost 4 bases, J lost 1 base, and 16 bases lay in between. The CDR3 sequence is 16 residues long. The germline gives CDR1 LGHDT, CDR2 YNNKEL (reference sequence). CDR3 amino acids: CASSPAGGVGNTEAFF. In DNA form, the CDR3 reads TGTGCCAGCAGCCCAGCCGGGGGGGTGGGGAACACTGAAGCTTTCTTT.

The rearrangement links TRBV2 to TRBJ1-2, with 7 bases identical to TRBD1. The CDR3 covers 13 residues. Trimming removed 6 bases from V and 3 bases from J; junction bases left unmatched: 4. The germline V gene encodes CDR1 SNHLY and CDR2 FYNNEI. In DNA form, the CDR3 reads TGTGCCAGCAGCCCCGACAGGGACTATGGCTACACCTTC. Amino acid sequence: CASSPDRDYGYTF.

The chain employs TRBV27 and TRBJ1-6; 11 bases match TRBD1. J lost 0 bases, V lost 3 bases, and 7 bases had no gene match. Germline loops: CDR1 MNHEY, CDR2 SMNVEV (reference sequence). The CDR3 sequence is 19 residues long. CDR3 in DNA: TGTGCCAGCAGTTTTGGACAGGGGGCCCCGAGCTCCTATAATTCACCCCTCCACTTT. Translating it yields CASSFGQGAPSSYNSPLHF.

The chain employs TRBV29-1 and TRBJ2-1, with 11 bases identical to TRBD2. V shed 7 bases and J 5 bases; nucleotides not matched to a gene: 10. Germline CDR1 reads SQVTM; CDR2 reads ANQGSEA. The CDR3 extends over 15 amino acids. CDR3 protein: CSGASSGGLNNEQFF. CDR3 in DNA: TGCAGCGGGGCCTCTAGCGGGGGGCTGAACAATGAGCAGTTCTTC.

The J gene is TRBJ2-7, the V gene TRBV4-2, with TRBD2 matching over 13 bases. V dropped 3 bases and J dropped 7; count of bases not matched to a gene: 3. CDR1 is LGHNA and CDR2 is YNFKEQ in the germline V gene. The CDR3 is 14 residues long. The CDR3 protein is CASSQAGLAGEQYF. DNA for the CDR3: TGTGCCAGCAGCCAGGCGGGACTAGCGGGGGAGCAGTACTTC.

This chain joins TRBV30 and TRBJ1-2, with TRBD1 matching over 7 bases. V lost 3 bases to trimming and J lost 2 bases; unmatched junction nucleotides: 12. The germline CDR1 and CDR2 sequences are GTSNPN and SVGIG (reference sequence). The CDR3 has 16 amino acids. This CDR3 is CAWSRFHGQENYGYTF. CDR3 in DNA: TGTGCCTGGAGCCGGTTTCACGGACAGGAAAACTATGGCTACACCTTC. The full variable domain, its missing parts supplied by reference TRBV30 and TRBJ1-2, is SQTIHQWPATLVQPVGSPLSLECTVEGTSNPNLYWYRQAAGRGLQLLFYSVGIGQISSEVPQNLSASRPQDRQFILSSKKLLLSDSGFYLCAWSRFHGQENYGYTFGSGTRLTVV.

This chain links TRBV19 with TRBJ2-5, with D perhaps matching TRBD1 (6 bases). Trimming took off 5 bases at V and 3 bases at J, with 22 bases between the two ends. Germline CDR1 and CDR2: LNHDA and SQIVND (reference sequence). The CDR3 totals 17 residues. CDR3 amino acids: CASSPRQVYGWEETQYF. The CDR3 DNA sequence: TGTGCCAGTAGTCCACGACAGGTATACGGGTGGGAAGAGACCCAGTACTTC.

The V gene is TRBV27, the J gene TRBJ1-3, with TRBD1 matching over 9 bases. The CDR3 totals 16 residues. Germline values: CDR1 MNHEY, CDR2 SMNVEV (reference sequence). The V and J ends lost 5 bases and 4 bases, in that order; junction bases with no gene match: 9. Here the CDR3 reads CASSLSQGAAGNTIYF. CDR3 bases: TGTGCCAGCAGTCTGTCACAGGGGGCCGCCGGAAACACCATATATTTT.

The gene calls are TRBV4-3 and TRBJ1-2; 7 bases fit TRBD1. V lost 1 base, J lost 4 bases, and 3 bases stayed unmatched. The CDR3 totals 14 residues. Germline CDR1 reads LGHNA; CDR2 reads YSLEER. For the CDR3, the DNA is TGCGCCAGCAGCCAAGTGGGGACAGCCTATGGCTACACCTTC. Translating gives CASSQVGTAYGYTF.